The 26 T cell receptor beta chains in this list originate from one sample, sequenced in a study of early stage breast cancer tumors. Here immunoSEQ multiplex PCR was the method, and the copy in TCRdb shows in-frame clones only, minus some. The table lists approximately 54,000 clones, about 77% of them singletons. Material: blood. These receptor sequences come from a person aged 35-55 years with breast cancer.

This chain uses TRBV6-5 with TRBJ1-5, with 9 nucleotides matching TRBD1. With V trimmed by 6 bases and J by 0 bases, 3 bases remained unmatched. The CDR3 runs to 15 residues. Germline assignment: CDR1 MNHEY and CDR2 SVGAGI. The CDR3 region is CASRRQGGSNQPQHF. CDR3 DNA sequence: TGTGCCAGCAGACGACAGGGGGGTAGCAATCAGCCCCAGCATTTT.

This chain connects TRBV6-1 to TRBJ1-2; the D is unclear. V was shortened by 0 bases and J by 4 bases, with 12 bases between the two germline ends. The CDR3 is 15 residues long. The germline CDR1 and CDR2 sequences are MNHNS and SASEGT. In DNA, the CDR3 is TGTGCCAGCAGTGAAGCTGACGGGCAGATCTATGGCTACACCTTC. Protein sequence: CASSEADGQIYGYTF.

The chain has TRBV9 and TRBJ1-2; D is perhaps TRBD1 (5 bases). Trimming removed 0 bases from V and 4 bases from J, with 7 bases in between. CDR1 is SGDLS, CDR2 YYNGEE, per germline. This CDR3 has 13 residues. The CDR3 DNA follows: TGTGCCAGCAGCGTAGGAACAGGCTATGGCTACACCTTC. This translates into CASSVGTGYGYTF.

The CDR3 region has the DNA TGCGCCAGGCCGCAGGAGGCGGAGGGAGTTGAGACCCAGTACTTC. It is translated as CARPQEAEGVETQYF. The chain couples TRBV23-1 to TRBJ2-5, with D possibly being TRBD2 (6 bases). TRBV23-1 is known as an ORF, though its function is uncertain. CDR3 length equals 15 residues. V was shortened by 9 bases and J by 5 bases, with 22 bases between the two germline ends.

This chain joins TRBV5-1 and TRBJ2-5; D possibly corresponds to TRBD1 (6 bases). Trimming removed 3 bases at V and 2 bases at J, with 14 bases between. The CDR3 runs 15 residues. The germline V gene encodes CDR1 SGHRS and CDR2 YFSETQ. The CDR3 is CASSWVTGLQETQYF. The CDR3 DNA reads TGCGCCAGCAGCTGGGTGACAGGTCTGCAAGAGACCCAGTACTTC.

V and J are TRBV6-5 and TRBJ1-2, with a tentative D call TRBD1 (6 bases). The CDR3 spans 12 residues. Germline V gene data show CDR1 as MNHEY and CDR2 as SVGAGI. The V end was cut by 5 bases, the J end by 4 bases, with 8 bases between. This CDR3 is CASSLQGYGYTF. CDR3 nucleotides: TGTGCCAGCAGTCTACAGGGCTATGGCTACACCTTC.

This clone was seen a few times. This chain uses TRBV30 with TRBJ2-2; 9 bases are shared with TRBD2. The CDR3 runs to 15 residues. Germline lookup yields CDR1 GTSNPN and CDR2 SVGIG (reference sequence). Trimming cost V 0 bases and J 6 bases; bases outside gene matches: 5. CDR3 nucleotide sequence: TGTGCCTGGAGTGTACAACTAGCGGGCTCCGGGGAGCTGTTTTTT. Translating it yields CAWSVQLAGSGELFF.

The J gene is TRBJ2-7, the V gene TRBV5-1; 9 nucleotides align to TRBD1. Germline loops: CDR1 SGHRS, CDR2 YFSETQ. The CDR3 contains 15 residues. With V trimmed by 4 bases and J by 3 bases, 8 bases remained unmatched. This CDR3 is CASSPSGTGFYEQYF. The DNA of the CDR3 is TGCGCCAGCAGCCCATCCGGGACAGGGTTCTACGAGCAGTACTTC.

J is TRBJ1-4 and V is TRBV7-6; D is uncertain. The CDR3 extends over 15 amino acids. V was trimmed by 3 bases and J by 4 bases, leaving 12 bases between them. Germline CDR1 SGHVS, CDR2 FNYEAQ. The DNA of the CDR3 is TGTGCCAGCAGCTTGGCTGGTGTCAGTAATGAAAAACTGTTTTTT. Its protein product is CASSLAGVSNEKLFF.

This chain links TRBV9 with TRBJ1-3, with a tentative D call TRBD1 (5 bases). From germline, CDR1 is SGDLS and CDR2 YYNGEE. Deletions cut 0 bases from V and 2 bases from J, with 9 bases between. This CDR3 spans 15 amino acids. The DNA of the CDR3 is TGTGCCAGCAGCGTAGCTCTGGGGCCTGGAAACACCATATATTTT. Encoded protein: CASSVALGPGNTIYF.

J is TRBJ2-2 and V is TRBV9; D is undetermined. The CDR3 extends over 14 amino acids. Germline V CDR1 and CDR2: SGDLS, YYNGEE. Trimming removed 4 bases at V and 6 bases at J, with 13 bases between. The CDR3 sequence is CASSPLSEAGELFF. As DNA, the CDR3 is TGTGCCAGCAGCCCCCTCTCAGAGGCCGGGGAGCTGTTTTTT.

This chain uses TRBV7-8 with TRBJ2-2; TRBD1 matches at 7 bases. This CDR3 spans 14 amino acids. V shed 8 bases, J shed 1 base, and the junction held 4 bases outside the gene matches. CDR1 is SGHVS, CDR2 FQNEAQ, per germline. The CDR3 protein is CASGRQGNTGELFF. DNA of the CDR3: TGTGCCAGCGGGAGACAGGGGAACACCGGGGAGCTGTTTTTT.

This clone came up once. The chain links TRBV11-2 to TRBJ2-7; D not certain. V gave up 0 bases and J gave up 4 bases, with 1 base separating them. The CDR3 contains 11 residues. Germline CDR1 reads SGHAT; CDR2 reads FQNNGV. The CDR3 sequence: CASSLDYEQYF. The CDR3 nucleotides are TGTGCCAGCAGCTTAGATTACGAGCAGTACTTC.

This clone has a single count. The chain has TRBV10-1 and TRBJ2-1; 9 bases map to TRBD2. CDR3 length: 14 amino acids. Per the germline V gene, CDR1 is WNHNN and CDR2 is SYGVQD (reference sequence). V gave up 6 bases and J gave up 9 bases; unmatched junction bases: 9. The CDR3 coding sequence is TGCGCCAGCAGCGTCTCTAGCGGGACCACTGAGCAGTTCTTC. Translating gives CASSVSSGTTEQFF.

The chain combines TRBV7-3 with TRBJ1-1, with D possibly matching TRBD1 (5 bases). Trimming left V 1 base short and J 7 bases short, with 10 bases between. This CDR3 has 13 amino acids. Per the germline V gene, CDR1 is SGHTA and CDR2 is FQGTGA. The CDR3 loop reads CASSLMGDSEAFF. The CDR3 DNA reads TGTGCCAGCAGCTTAATGGGCGACAGTGAAGCTTTCTTT.

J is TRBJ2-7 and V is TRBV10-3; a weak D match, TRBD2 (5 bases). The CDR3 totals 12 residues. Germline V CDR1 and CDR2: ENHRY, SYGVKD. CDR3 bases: TGTGCAGCGAGGGATAGCTCCTACGAGCAGTACTTC. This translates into CAARDSSYEQYF.

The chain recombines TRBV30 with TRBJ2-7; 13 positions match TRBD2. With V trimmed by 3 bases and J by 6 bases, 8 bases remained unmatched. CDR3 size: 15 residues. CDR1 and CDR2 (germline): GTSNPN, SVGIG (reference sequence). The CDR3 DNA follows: TGTGCCTGGAGCAAAACTAGCGGGAGGGCCGGCGAGCAGTACTTC. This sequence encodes CAWSKTSGRAGEQYF.

The CDR3 nucleotides are TGCGCCAGCAGTCAATCCCTCCCGGACAGGGGTTTCGAGCAGTACTTC. It translates to CASSQSLPDRGFEQYF. The chain recombines TRBV23-1 with TRBJ2-7, with TRBD1 matching 9 bases. TRBV23-1 is placed among ORFs of uncertain function. V shed 0 bases, J shed 6 bases, and the junction held 9 bases outside the gene matches. CDR3 length equals 16 residues.

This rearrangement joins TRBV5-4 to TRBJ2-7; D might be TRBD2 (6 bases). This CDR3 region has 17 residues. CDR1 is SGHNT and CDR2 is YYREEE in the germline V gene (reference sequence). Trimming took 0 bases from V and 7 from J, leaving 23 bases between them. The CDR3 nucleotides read TGTGCCAGCAGCTTGGGATCCGGGCACTACGCGGGGTGGGAGCAGTACTTC. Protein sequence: CASSLGSGHYAGWEQYF.

The CDR3 nucleotides are TGTGCCAGCAGGGGACTAGCGAGCTCCTACGAGCAGTACTTC. Translation: CASRGLASSYEQYF. The chain couples TRBV27 to TRBJ2-7, with TRBD2 identical over 10 bases. Per germline, CDR1 MNHEY and CDR2 SMNVEV (reference sequence). J lost 0 bases, V lost 6 bases, and 2 bases had no gene match. The CDR3 consists of 14 residues.

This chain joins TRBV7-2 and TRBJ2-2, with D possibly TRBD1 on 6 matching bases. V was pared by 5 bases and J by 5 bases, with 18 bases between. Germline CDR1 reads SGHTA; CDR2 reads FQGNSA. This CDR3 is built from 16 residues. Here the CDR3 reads CASSPSQGSGTGELFF. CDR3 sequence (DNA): TGTGCCAGCAGCCCTAGCCAGGGGTCGGGGACCGGGGAGCTGTTTTTT.

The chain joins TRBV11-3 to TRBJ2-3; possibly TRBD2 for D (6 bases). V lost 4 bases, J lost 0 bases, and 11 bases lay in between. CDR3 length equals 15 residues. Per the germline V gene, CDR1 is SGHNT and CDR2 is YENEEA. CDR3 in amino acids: CASSSGGSSTDTQYF. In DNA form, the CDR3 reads TGTGCCAGCAGCTCCGGGGGTTCTAGCACAGATACGCAGTATTTT.

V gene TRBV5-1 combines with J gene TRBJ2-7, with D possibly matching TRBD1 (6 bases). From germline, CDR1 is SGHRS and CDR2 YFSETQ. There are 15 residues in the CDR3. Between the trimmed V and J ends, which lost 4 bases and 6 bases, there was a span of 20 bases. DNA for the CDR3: TGCGCCAGCAGCGCAGGGACACCATCCACCGTCGAGCAGTACTTC. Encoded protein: CASSAGTPSTVEQYF.

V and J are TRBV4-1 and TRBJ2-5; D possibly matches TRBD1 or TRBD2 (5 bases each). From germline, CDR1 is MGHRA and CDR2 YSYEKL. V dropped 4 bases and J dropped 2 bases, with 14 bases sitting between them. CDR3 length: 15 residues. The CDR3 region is CASSPSPGRQETQYF. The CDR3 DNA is TGCGCCAGCAGCCCTAGTCCGGGACGTCAAGAGACCCAGTACTTC.

CDR3 DNA sequence: TGTGCCAGCAGCCAAGCCAGCGGGAGTCTCTACGAGCAGTACTTC. The encoded protein is CASSQASGSLYEQYF. The genes are TRBV4-2 and TRBJ2-7; the match to TRBD2 covers 8 bases. In germline, CDR1 is LGHNA, CDR2 YNFKEQ. This CDR3 is built from 15 residues. Trimming cost V 1 base and J 3 bases; bases outside gene matches: 5.

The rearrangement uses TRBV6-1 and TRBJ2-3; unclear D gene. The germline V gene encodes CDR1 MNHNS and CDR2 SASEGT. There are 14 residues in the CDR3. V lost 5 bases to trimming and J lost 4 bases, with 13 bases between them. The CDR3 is CASSPTTNPDTQYF. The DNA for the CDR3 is TGTGCCAGCAGTCCTACCACTAACCCAGATACGCAGTATTTT.